The rows below give T cell receptor beta chains drawn from one sample of a study of post-analysis software for immune sequencing data. TCRdb independently ran MiXCR on the PCR reads; one entry per CDR3 protein. The sample shows fewer than 850,000 distinct CDR3 sequences, 40% to 55% of them seen only once. Sample: blood. These receptors all stem from a girl aged 10-17 years with multiple sclerosis. Each CDR3 is given with its conserved first and last residue. Fields, in order: D gene, V gene, J gene, clone size, CDR3 protein, CDR3 DNA. The D gene is left open where the match is weak. For some rows the clone size is stated as once, few or many, or as a class when expanded; others skip it.

-	TRBV13	TRBJ2-5	few	CASSAVRDAPGVVIETQYF	TGTGCCAGCAGCGCTGTCCGGGACGCCCCAGGTGTAGTGATAGAGACCCAGTACTTC
-	TRBV6-1	TRBJ1-5	-	CASSEAFGGNQPQHF	TGTGCCAGCAGTGAGGCCTTTGGGGGCAATCAGCCCCAGCATTTT
-	TRBV2	TRBJ2-5	few	CASSQPLGDFQETQYF	TGTGCCAGCAGCCAGCCCCTAGGGGACTTCCAAGAGACCCAGTACTTC
TRBD2	TRBV6-2/TRBV6-3	TRBJ2-7	-	CASRRRLTSGSYEQYF	TGTGCCAGCAGACGGAGGCTCACTAGCGGTTCCTACGAGCAGTACTTC
-	TRBV7-2	TRBJ2-7	-	CASSLVGEPPNEQYF	TGTGCCAGCAGCTTAGTAGGGGAACCCCCCAACGAGCAGTACTTC
TRBD2	TRBV20-1	TRBJ2-1	-	CSAPNGGRAYNEQFF	TGCAGTGCTCCCAATGGGGGGAGGGCCTACAATGAGCAGTTCTTC
TRBD1	TRBV15	TRBJ1-4	-	CATSRKQGIGEKLFF	TGTGCCACCAGCAGGAAACAGGGGATAGGAGAAAAACTGTTTTTT
-	TRBV6-1	TRBJ1-6	-	CASSRGLGQGLNSPLHF	TGTGCCAGCAGTCGAGGGCTGGGGCAGGGACTCAATTCACCCCTCCACTTT
-	TRBV4-3	TRBJ2-1	-	CASSPQDSSYNEQFF	TGCGCCAGCAGCCCGCAGGACTCCTCCTACAATGAGCAGTTCTTC
TRBD2	TRBV20-1	TRBJ2-1	-	CSAPGLAGLMSEQFF	TGCAGTGCGCCGGGACTAGCGGGATTAATGAGTGAGCAGTTCTTC
TRBD1	TRBV6-5	TRBJ1-1	-	CASSRDREAYTEAFF	TGTGCCAGCAGTCGGGACAGGGAGGCGTACACTGAAGCTTTCTTT